These 22 T cell receptor beta chains originate from one sample sequenced in a study of T-cell memory formation after mild COVID-19. In TCRdb, the 5' RACE reads were re-called with MiXCR into one record per CDR3 protein. The data contain approximately 560,000 distinct CDR3 sequences, around 15% of them seen just once; the ten biggest clones take up roughly 7.8%. Sample: PBMCs or a T cell subset sorted from them (not recorded which). These receptor sequences come from an adult woman who had mild COVID-19 (a few samples of this study predate the infection). Cell type and time point are not known.

The V gene is TRBV9, the J gene TRBJ2-7; 12 bases align to TRBD2. This CDR3 contains 17 residues. Germline V gene sequence: CDR1 SGDLS, CDR2 YYNGEE. J lost 3 bases, V lost 3 bases, and 10 bases had no gene match. The CDR3 loop is CASSGVSGTSGFYEQYF. Here the CDR3 DNA reads TGTGCCAGCAGCGGAGTTTCCGGGACTAGCGGGTTCTACGAGCAGTACTTC.

This clonotype was seen repeatedly, ten times or more. The V gene is TRBV5-4, the J gene TRBJ2-3, with 8 nucleotides matching TRBD2. V was clipped by 1 base and J by 4 bases; unmatched bases: 2. From germline, CDR1 is SGHNT and CDR2 YYREEE (reference sequence). The CDR3 spans 14 residues. CDR3 DNA: TGTGCCAGCAGCTTGATCGGGGGGGCAGATACGCAGTATTTT. Translating gives CASSLIGGADTQYF.

The CDR3 loop reads CASSPQDLAGYTF. The CDR3 DNA reads as TGTGCCAGCAGTCCCCAGGACCTGGCTGGCTACACCTTC. This chain joins TRBV12-3 or TRBV12-4 and TRBJ1-2; D is uncertain. The CDR3 spans 13 residues. The V gene lost 5 bases and the J gene lost 7 bases, with 14 bases spanning the gap.

This clonotype was counted only a few times. The rearrangement joins TRBV7-3 to TRBJ2-1, with 7 bases matching TRBD2. Germline V lookup: CDR1 SGHTA, CDR2 FQGTGA. The CDR3 loop spans 16 amino acids. V was clipped by 1 base and J by 1 base; unmatched bases: 4. CDR3 loop: CASSLIPGGSYNEQFF. The CDR3 DNA sequence: TGTGCCAGCAGCTTAATCCCCGGGGGGTCCTACAATGAGCAGTTCTTC. Full variable domain (missing parts from reference TRBV7-3 and TRBJ2-1): GAGVSQTPSNKVTEKGKYVELRCDPISGHTALYWYRQSLGQGPEFLIYFQGTGAADDSGLPNDRFFAVRPEGSVSTLKIQRTERGDSAVYLCASSLIPGGSYNEQFFGPGTRLTVL.

The chain recombines TRBV5-5 with TRBJ1-2, with D possibly matching TRBD1 (5 bases). V was cut by 1 base and J by 1 base, with 11 bases left in between. CDR1 is SGHKS and CDR2 is YYEKEE in the germline V gene (reference sequence). The CDR3 contains 15 residues. The CDR3 DNA is TGTGCCAGCAGCTTGATACAGGCAGATAACTATGGCTACACCTTC. Protein sequence: CASSLIQADNYGYTF.

This clonotype has more than one count but fewer than ten. This chain links TRBV24-1 with TRBJ1-5, with unresolved D. This CDR3 contains 14 residues. V was cut by 3 bases and J by 2 bases, with 7 bases left in between. CDR1 is KGHDR and CDR2 is SFDVKD in the germline V gene. In DNA form, the CDR3 reads TGTGCCACCAGTGATCCCACAGGCAATCAGCCCCAGCATTTT. Its protein is CATSDPTGNQPQHF.

There are many counts of this clonotype. The chain joins TRBV5-1 to TRBJ1-6; D gene uncertain. CDR3 length: 14 residues. V lost 3 bases to trimming and J lost 7 bases, with 11 bases between them. Germline V gene sequence: CDR1 SGHRS, CDR2 YFSETQ. The CDR3 sequence is CASSYPGPNSPLHF. CDR3 nucleotide sequence: TGCGCCAGCAGCTACCCGGGTCCGAATTCACCCCTCCACTTT.

The V gene is TRBV7-8, the J gene TRBJ2-1; 8 nucleotides line up with TRBD2. CDR3 length equals 16 residues. Germline CDR1 and CDR2: SGHVS and FQNEAQ. V shed 1 base, J shed 5 bases, and the junction held 7 bases outside the gene matches. CDR3 nucleotides: TGTGCCAGCAGCTTAGTAGGTAGCGGGAAAGACAATGAGCAGTTCTTC. Translating it yields CASSLVGSGKDNEQFF.

This clonotype was seen a few times. The rearrangement uses TRBV7-2 and TRBJ1-1; D is uncertain. Germline assignment: CDR1 SGHTA and CDR2 FQGNSA. This CDR3 spans 15 amino acids. The germline V and J ends were trimmed by 4 bases and 1 base, with 13 bases remaining between them. This CDR3 reads CASSSRPTSNTEAFF. The CDR3 DNA reads TGTGCCAGCAGCTCACGTCCCACATCGAACACTGAAGCTTTCTTT.

The J gene is TRBJ1-3, the V gene TRBV29-1; D is unclear. Germline V gene sequence: CDR1 SQVTM, CDR2 ANQGSEA. The CDR3 length is 14 residues. Trimming removed 3 bases at V and 0 bases at J, with 9 bases between. The DNA for the CDR3 is TGCAGCGTTGATCTGGTGGGCTCTGGAAACACCATATATTTT. Its translation is CSVDLVGSGNTIYF.

The table lists this clonotype with a few counts. This chain connects TRBV6-2 or TRBV6-3 to TRBJ2-1; 12 bases fit TRBD2. Trimming removed 3 bases from V and 7 bases from J; junction bases left unmatched: 4. Per germline, CDR1 MNHEY and CDR2 SVGEGT. The CDR3 is made up of 15 amino acids. The DNA of the CDR3 is TGTGCCAGCAGTTATATGACTAGCGGGAGAAATGAGCAGTTCTTC. Protein: CASSYMTSGRNEQFF.

The gene calls are TRBV7-3 and TRBJ2-3, with 8 bases aligning to TRBD2. With V trimmed by 4 bases and J by 4 bases, 7 bases remained unmatched. Per germline, CDR1 SGHTA and CDR2 FQGTGA. The CDR3 consists of 15 residues. CDR3 in amino acids: CASSSRAGVADTQYF. The CDR3 nucleotides read TGTGCCAGCAGCTCCCGAGCGGGAGTAGCAGATACGCAGTATTTT.

The sample holds a few counts of this clonotype. The chain employs TRBV7-2 and TRBJ2-7, with 10 nucleotides matching TRBD1. The V segment lost 3 bases and the J segment 4 bases; nucleotides outside the gene matches: 6. The germline V gene encodes CDR1 SGHTA and CDR2 FQGNSA. This CDR3 is 15 amino acids long. CDR3 region: CASSFDRGQMYEQYF. CDR3 nucleotide sequence: TGTGCCAGCAGCTTCGACAGGGGGCAGATGTACGAGCAGTACTTC.

V usage is TRBV24-1 and J usage is TRBJ2-5; D is uncertain. Trimming pared 5 bases from V and 3 bases from J, leaving 6 bases between. There are 12 residues in the CDR3. Germline values: CDR1 KGHDR, CDR2 SFDVKD. CDR3 in DNA: TGTGCCACCAGTGCCCAGGAAGAGACCCAGTACTTC. This encodes CATSAQEETQYF.

This clonotype was found once. The genes are TRBV15 and TRBJ1-2, with D unclear. Looked up from germline, CDR1 is LNHNV and CDR2 is YYDKDF (reference sequence). The CDR3 totals 13 residues. V lost 3 bases to trimming and J lost 4 bases, with 9 bases between them. The CDR3 spells CATSSQSSYGYTF. The CDR3 DNA reads as TGTGCCACCAGCAGCCAGTCAAGCTATGGCTACACCTTC. The full variable domain, with the rest looked up from reference TRBV15 and TRBJ1-2, is DAMVIQNPRYQVTQFGKPVTLSCSQTLNHNVMYWYQQKSSQAPKLLFHYYDKDFNNEADTPDNFQSRRPNTSFCFLDIRSPGLGDTAMYLCATSSQSSYGYTFGSGTRLTVV.

This rearrangement joins TRBV28 to TRBJ2-2, with 15 nucleotides matching TRBD2. There are 18 residues in the CDR3. J lost 0 bases, V lost 5 bases, and 4 bases had no gene match. Germline V gives CDR1 MDHEN, CDR2 SYDVKM. CDR3 sequence: CASSLGLAGGTNTGELFF. CDR3 bases: TGTGCCAGCAGTCTAGGACTAGCGGGAGGGACGAACACCGGGGAGCTGTTTTTT.

This clonotype appeared a few times. This chain connects TRBV7-8 to TRBJ1-1; 7 bases are a match to TRBD1. CDR3 length equals 13 residues. J lost 6 bases, V lost 2 bases, and 3 bases had no gene match. The germline gives CDR1 SGHVS, CDR2 FQNEAQ. The DNA for the CDR3 is TGTGCCAGCAGCTTAAGGACAGGCGCTGAAGCTTTCTTT. The encoded protein is CASSLRTGAEAFF.

The genes are TRBV29-1 and TRBJ1-1, with unresolved D. V lost 5 bases and J 1 base, leaving 8 bases between the germline ends. The CDR3 has 12 amino acids. Germline V lookup: CDR1 SQVTM, CDR2 ANQGSEA. CDR3 loop: CSVRERNTEAFF. The CDR3 coding sequence is TGCAGCGTTAGGGAGCGGAACACTGAAGCTTTCTTT.

This clonotype was recorded at least ten times. J is TRBJ2-1 and V is TRBV11-3; 7 bases map to TRBD2. The germline V gene has CDR1 SGHNT and CDR2 YENEEA. This CDR3 is 15 amino acids long. V lost 2 bases to trimming and J lost 1 base; unmatched junction nucleotides: 2. CDR3 sequence: CASSLQAGSYNEQFF. CDR3 bases: TGTGCCAGCAGCTTACAAGCGGGATCCTACAATGAGCAGTTCTTC.

The table lists this clonotype with a few counts. The chain couples TRBV29-1 to TRBJ1-1; tentatively, D is TRBD1 (6 bases). This CDR3 is built from 13 residues. The germline V gene has CDR1 SQVTM and CDR2 ANQGSEA. Deletions cut 1 base from V and 7 bases from J, with 13 bases between. The CDR3 bases are TGCAGCGTTGAAGGGGGACACCTATATGAAGCTTTCTTT. It is translated as CSVEGGHLYEAFF. Supplemented by reference TRBV29-1 and TRBJ1-1, the full variable domain reads SAVISQKPSRDICQRGTSLTIQCQVDSQVTMMFWYRQQPGQSLTLIATANQGSEATYESGFVIDKFPISRPNLTFSTLTVSNMSPEDSSIYLCSVEGGHLYEAFFGQGTRLTVV.

V and J are TRBV27 and TRBJ2-1, with D perhaps matching TRBD2 (5 bases). Germline CDR1 and CDR2: MNHEY and SMNVEV (reference sequence). The CDR3 contains 15 residues. Between the trimmed V and J ends, which lost 6 bases and 1 base, there was a span of 13 bases. CDR3 residues: CASSAAGKSYNEQFF. The CDR3 nucleotides read TGTGCCAGCAGCGCCGCCGGGAAGTCCTACAATGAGCAGTTCTTC.

This clonotype turned up a few times. This chain joins TRBV9 and TRBJ1-4; D may be TRBD1 (6 bases). The CDR3 totals 16 residues. Trimming stripped 0 bases from V and 7 bases from J, with 16 bases between. Germline CDR1 reads SGDLS; CDR2 reads YYNGEE. CDR3 coding DNA: TGTGCCAGCAGCGTAGCGATCGGGGGCCATGGTGAAAAACTGTTTTTT. This gives the protein CASSVAIGGHGEKLFF.